The next 14 T cell receptor beta chains were all read from a single sample in a study of T cells after yellow fever vaccination. TCRdb itself ran the 5' RACE reads through MiXCR, one entry per CDR3 protein. Seen here are approximately 350,000 distinct CDR3 sequences, roughly 12% observed once, and the top ten hold roughly a sixth. The material was PBMCs, obtained on the day of the first yellow fever vaccination. Source of these receptors: a man aged 18 to 30 who received the YFV17D yellow fever vaccine.

CDR3 nucleotide sequence: TGCGCCAGCAGCCGGGACAGGGGAGACGAGCAGTACTTC. Translation gives CASSRDRGDEQYF. The genes are TRBV4-3 and TRBJ2-7; the match to TRBD1 covers 10 bases. The V and J ends lost 4 bases and 5 bases, in that order; junction bases with no gene match: 2. The CDR3 has 13 amino acids. The V gene's germline CDR1 is LGHNA and CDR2 YSLEER.

This clonotype was seen a single time. The chain employs TRBV20-1 and TRBJ1-1; no clear D gene. The CDR3 contains 13 residues. The V and J ends lost 3 bases and 6 bases respectively, with 14 bases between them. Germline CDR1 and CDR2: DFQATT and SNEGSKA (reference sequence). The CDR3, as DNA: TGCAGTGCTAGCCCCCGGTTCAAGGCTGAAGCTTTCTTT. It specifies CSASPRFKAEAFF.

This chain uses TRBV6-1 with TRBJ2-3, with D perhaps TRBD1 (6 bases). Per germline, CDR1 MNHNS and CDR2 SASEGT. V was clipped by 7 bases and J by 2 bases, with 22 bases between them. The CDR3 spans 17 residues. The CDR3 DNA sequence: TGTGCCAGCACCCCCGGGTGGGGGCCTCGGAACACAGATACGCAGTATTTT. Translating gives CASTPGWGPRNTDTQYF.

This clonotype has only a few counts. This chain connects TRBV3-1 to TRBJ1-5, with 8 bases lining up with TRBD1. Losses at the gene ends were 4 bases for V and 4 bases for J; bases not matched to a gene: 9. Germline CDR1 LGHDT, CDR2 YNNKEL (reference sequence). This CDR3 is 16 amino acids long. The CDR3 DNA sequence: TGTGCCAGCAGCCTAGGACAGGGAGTACGGAATCAGCCCCAGCATTTT. This codes for CASSLGQGVRNQPQHF.

This clonotype was observed a few times. This chain uses TRBV5-4 with TRBJ2-1; possible D gene TRBD1, 6 bases. Trimming pared 4 bases from V and 8 bases from J, leaving 13 bases between. Germline V gives CDR1 SGHNT, CDR2 YYREEE (reference sequence). The CDR3 consists of 13 residues. The CDR3 region has the DNA TGTGCCAGCAGCCCAGACAGGTCCGATGAGCAGTTCTTC. Protein product: CASSPDRSDEQFF.

The V gene is TRBV6-1, the J gene TRBJ1-1; no firm D call. Germline-derived CDR1 and CDR2 are MNHNS and SASEGT. The CDR3 has 12 residues. With 11 bases removed from V and 2 bases from J, the gap between germline ends came to 12 bases. CDR3 coding DNA: TGTGCCGGCTTGTTCGCAAACACTGAAGCTTTCTTT. Residues: CAGLFANTEAFF.

This clonotype was counted ten times or more. The DNA of the CDR3 is TGTGCCAGCAGGGGGGGGAGTTACGAGCAGTACTTC. It encodes CASRGGSYEQYF. The chain is built from TRBV12-3 or TRBV12-4 and TRBJ2-7, with 7 bases matching TRBD2. The CDR3 sequence is 12 residues long. The junction had 3 bases not matched to a gene; V was cut back by 6 bases and J by 4 bases.

V usage is TRBV6-1 and J usage is TRBJ2-1; TRBD1 or TRBD2 may be the D gene (5 bases each). V lost 7 bases, J lost 7 bases, and 17 bases lay in between. CDR1 and CDR2 from the germline V gene are MNHNS and SASEGT. This CDR3 region has 14 residues. The CDR3 reads CASMRGFFMNEQFF. As DNA, the CDR3 is TGTGCCAGCATGAGGGGTTTCTTCATGAATGAGCAGTTCTTC.

This clonotype was seen a few times. V usage is TRBV7-2 and J usage is TRBJ1-2; D unresolved. The V end lost 3 bases, the J end lost 2 bases, and 10 bases lay between the germline ends. The CDR3 totals 14 residues. The germline V gene has CDR1 SGHTA and CDR2 FQGNSA. In DNA form, the CDR3 reads TGTGCCAGCAGCTTGAACAAATTAAACTATGGCTACACCTTC. Its protein product is CASSLNKLNYGYTF.

The rearrangement links TRBV7-9 to TRBJ2-1; no clear D. Trimming left V 2 bases short and J 5 bases short, with 7 bases between. Germline V gene lookup returns CDR1 SEHNR and CDR2 FQNEAQ (reference sequence). CDR3 length: 13 amino acids. CDR3 in amino acids: CASSLQSDNEQFF. CDR3 sequence (DNA): TGTGCCAGCAGCTTACAGTCAGACAATGAGCAGTTCTTC.

This clonotype has a count of ten or more. V usage is TRBV29-1 and J usage is TRBJ2-3; 12 positions match TRBD2. V lost 1 base and J lost 1; bases outside the gene matches: 3. The germline CDR1 and CDR2 sequences are SQVTM and ANQGSEA. The CDR3 covers 16 residues. CDR3 bases: TGCAGCGTTGAAGGGACTAGCGGGGCCCGCACAGATACGCAGTATTTT. It yields the protein CSVEGTSGARTDTQYF.

This clonotype was counted many times. The chain uses TRBV5-1 and TRBJ2-7; TRBD1 matches 9 bases. This CDR3 has 14 amino acids. CDR1 and CDR2 (germline): SGHRS, YFSETQ. The V segment lost 7 bases and the J segment 3 bases; nucleotides outside the gene matches: 8. The CDR3 region is CASGPTGQGYEQYF. The CDR3 DNA sequence: TGCGCCAGCGGGCCCACGGGACAGGGCTACGAGCAGTACTTC. Together with reference TRBV5-1 and TRBJ2-7, the CDR3 gives the full variable domain: KAGVTQTPRYLIKTRGQQVTLSCSPISGHRSVSWYQQTPGQGLQFLFEYFSETQRNKGNFPGRFSGRQFSNSRSEMNVSTLELGDSALYLCASGPTGQGYEQYFGPGTRLTVT.

This clonotype was seen only a few times. V is TRBV12-3 or TRBV12-4 and J is TRBJ2-5; 7 bases are shared with TRBD2. The CDR3 consists of 15 residues. Trimming removed 4 bases from V and 0 bases from J; junction bases left unmatched: 5. CDR3 nucleotide sequence: TGTGCCAGCAGTTCTCCTAGCGGTTACCAAGAGACCCAGTACTTC. Amino acid sequence: CASSSPSGYQETQYF.

The CDR3 sequence is CASSLRGRLGTEAFF. The CDR3 DNA reads as TGTGCCAGCAGTTTAAGGGGGCGCCTTGGAACTGAAGCTTTCTTT. This sequence joins TRBV27 and TRBJ1-1; 7 bases agree with TRBD1. Germline trimming cut 2 bases from V and 5 bases from J; bases unmatched to any gene: 8. Germline-derived CDR1 and CDR2 are MNHEY and SMNVEV (reference sequence). This CDR3 contains 15 residues.